The TCR beta chain under discussion was sequenced for a study of PD-1 and CTLA-4 blockade in melanoma. Germline V CDR1 and CDR2: SGHVS, FQNEAQ. The CDR3 has 11 amino acids. Trimming took off 5 bases at V and 6 bases at J, with 8 bases between the two ends. This table comes from immunoSEQ multiplex PCR, and its TCRdb copy is limited to in-frame clones, with some not included. The table records about 16,000 clones, less than 85% of them present only once. V usage is TRBV7-8 and J usage is TRBJ2-7, with D unresolved. The source material was CD8+ T cells from peripheral blood, sampled from a patient given anti-PD-1 treatment. The source of this sequence is a human donor with melanoma. In DNA form, the CDR3 reads TGTGCCAGCAGCCTTAGCCGCGAGCAGTACTTC. This encodes CASSLSREQYF.